This TCR delta chain was recorded in a study of Vδ1+ human thymocytes. On this clone: Antigen: not known.

RNA was extracted from the cells and then reverse transcribed. CDR3 amplicons came from multiplex PCR with pooled V-gene forward and constant-region reverse primers. TCRdb ran CATT on the multiplex PCR reads. Here the sample spans 50,000 to 75,000 delta-chain clones, more than 12% being singletons. Findings of the study overall: In the thymus, TRG and TRD repertoires looked highly polyclonal with Gaussian CDR3 lengths.

V gave up 4 bases and J gave up 0 bases; unmatched junction bases: 25. Germline CDR1 TSWWSYY, CDR2 QGS. This CDR3 has 23 residues. The sequence was obtained from a girl under two years old who had congenital heart surgery. The sequencing input was Vdelta1+ gamma-delta thymocytes from the thymus. The subset was: FACS-sorted CD3+ TCRalphabeta- TCRVdelta1+ TCRVdelta2- thymocytes. J is TRDJ1 and V is TRDV1; TRDD3 matches at 11 bases. The CDR3 nucleotides read TGTGCTCTTGGGGCCCGCCTTCCAATCTCCTCTGGGGGATACTTCCTAGACACCGATAAACTCATCTTT. Amino acids: CALGARLPISSGGYFLDTDKLIF.